This TCR beta chain was observed in a study of T-cell reconstitution after alpha-beta-depleted transplantation in children. Germline CDR1 is MNHEY and CDR2 is SMNVEV (reference sequence). Trimming removed 4 bases from V and 7 bases from J; junction bases left unmatched: 7. The CDR3 has 14 residues. Study observations and caveats: Newly made T cells mostly supplied T-cell counts and diversity one year after transplant. Where some patients showed high TCRbeta diversity at day 60, it came from recipient T cells and thymic progenitors that had survived.

This clonotype showed up just a few times. Its antigen remains unknown. Preparation of the TCRbeta library used unique molecular identifiers. TCRdb fed the PCR reads into MiXCR, producing one record per CDR3 protein. The repertoire consists of approximately 400,000 distinct CDR3 sequences, with about 16% occurring once and the leading ten covering over 25%. This TCR came from a boy in the first two years of life who had a stem cell transplant for Wiskott-Aldrich syndrome, so the T cells may come from the graft donor. This chain links TRBV27 with TRBJ2-1; 7 positions agree with TRBD1. The sample consisted of PBMCs, mostly from graft donor cells, taken 360 days after TCRalphabeta/CD19-depleted stem cell transplant. CDR3 loop: CASSYRGTRNEQFF. CDR3 in DNA: TGTGCCAGCAGTTACAGGGGTACACGGAATGAGCAGTTCTTC.